This T cell receptor (beta chain) comes out of a study of low-dose radiotherapy and immunotherapy resistance in tumors. Study at large: Patients were treated with intravenous nivolumab at 240 mg every two weeks and were also dosed with ipilimumab at 1 mg/kg every six weeks. With cycle 1 day 1 as the start, patients took oral aspirin 300 mg daily for four cycles.

The CDR3 has 14 amino acids. V lost 0 bases and J lost 8, with 12 bases in between. Germline V gene lookup returns CDR1 SNHLY and CDR2 FYNNEI. This clonotype has more than one count but fewer than ten. Specified time point: before trial treatment. The study gave donors nivolumab, ipilimumab, aspirin, low-dose cyclophosphamide and low-dose radiotherapy. Eligibility was restricted to patients presenting with advanced solid tumors that lacked tumor-infiltrating lymphocytes. TRAV- and TRBV-specific primers primed first-strand cDNA, covering alpha and beta chains. With a constant-region primer and a V-primer adapter, TCRs were subjected to 20 PCR cycles of amplification. Via MiXCR, TCRdb re-called the reads, giving one row per CDR3 protein. The sample consists of tens of thousands of distinct CDR3 sequences, 15% to 20% of them appearing once.

This TCR was sampled from a male donor with prostate cancer. This chain joins TRBV2 and TRBJ2-3; D is unresolved. The sample in question was PBMCs, obtained before treatment. CDR3 residues: CASSEAVVGTTQYF. In nucleotides, the CDR3 is TGTGCCAGCAGTGAAGCGGTGGTGGGAACTACGCAGTATTTT.